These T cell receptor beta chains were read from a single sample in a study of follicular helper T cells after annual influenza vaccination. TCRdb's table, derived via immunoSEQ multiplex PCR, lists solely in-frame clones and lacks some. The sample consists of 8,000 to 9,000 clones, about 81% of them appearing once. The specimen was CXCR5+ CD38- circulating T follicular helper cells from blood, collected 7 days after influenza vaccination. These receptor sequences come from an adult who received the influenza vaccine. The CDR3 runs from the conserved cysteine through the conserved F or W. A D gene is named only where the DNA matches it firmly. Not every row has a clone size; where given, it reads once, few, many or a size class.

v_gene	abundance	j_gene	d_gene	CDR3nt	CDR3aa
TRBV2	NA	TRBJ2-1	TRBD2	TGTGCCAGTGGACTAGAACGTTACAATGAGCAGTTCTTC	CASGLERYNEQFF
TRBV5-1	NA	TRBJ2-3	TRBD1	TGCGCCAGCAGCTACAAGCCCCAGGGGGTCGGGATAGATACGCAGTATTTT	CASSYKPQGVGIDTQYF
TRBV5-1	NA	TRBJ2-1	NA	TGCGCCAGCAGCTTTTCGATCGGCGGGGGCAACAATGAGCAGTTCTTC	CASSFSIGGGNNEQFF
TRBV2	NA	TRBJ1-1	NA	TGTGCCAGCAGACCGACAGGCCCCGAAGCTTTCTTT	CASRPTGPEAFF
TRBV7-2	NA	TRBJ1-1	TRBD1	TGTGCCAGCGTTAGGGACAGGTTACCGAACACTGAAGCTTTCTTT	CASVRDRLPNTEAFF
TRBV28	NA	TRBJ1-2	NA	TGTGCCAGCAGTGCGCAAAACGCAGGGAATAGCTACACCTTC	CASSAQNAGNSYTF
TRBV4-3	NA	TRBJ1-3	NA	TGCGCCAGCAGCCAGGGCGCTGGGTTACAGGGCTCTGGAAACACCATATATTTT	CASSQGAGLQGSGNTIYF
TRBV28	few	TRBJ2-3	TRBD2	TGTGCCAGCATGCGCGGGGGTGGCACAGATACGCAGTATTTT	CASMRGGGTDTQYF
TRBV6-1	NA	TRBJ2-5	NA	TGTGCCAGCAGTGAAATTAGGTACCAAGAGACCCAGTACTTC	CASSEIRYQETQYF
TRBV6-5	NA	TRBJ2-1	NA	TGTGCCAGCAGAGACCAGCGGAGTGATGAGCAGTTCTTC	CASRDQRSDEQFF
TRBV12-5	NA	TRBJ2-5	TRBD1	TGTGCTAGTGGTTTGGGCCCCGGGACAGGGCGGGAGACCCAGTACTTC	CASGLGPGTGRETQYF
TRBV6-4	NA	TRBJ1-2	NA	TGTGCCAGCAGTGACTCGACTCAGGGCTATGGCTACACCTTC	CASSDSTQGYGYTF
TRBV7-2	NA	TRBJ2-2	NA	TGTGCCAGCAGCCGTGCCGGGGCTGGCACCGGGGAGCTGTTTTTT	CASSRAGAGTGELFF
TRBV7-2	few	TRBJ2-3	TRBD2	TGTGCCAGCAGTGAGACTAGCGGGGGGGCGAGAGATACGCAGTATTTT	CASSETSGGARDTQYF
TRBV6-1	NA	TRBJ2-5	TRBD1	TGTGCCAGCAGTGAGATGGGACAGCGAGGGGAGACCCAGTACTTC	CASSEMGQRGETQYF
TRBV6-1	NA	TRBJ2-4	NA	TGTGCCAGCGGGGAGGGGGGCAAAAACATTCAGTACTTC	CASGEGGKNIQYF
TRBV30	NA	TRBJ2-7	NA	TGTGCCTCTCAGGGGCAGGTCCACGAGCAGTACTTC	CASQGQVHEQYF
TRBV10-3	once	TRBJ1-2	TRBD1	TGTGCCATCAGTCCCCAGGGGGCTTCGGTTAACTATGGCTACACCTTC	CAISPQGASVNYGYTF
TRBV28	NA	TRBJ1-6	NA	TGTGCCAGCAGTTTTAGGATCCTGAGGGGAGGCTCCTATAATTCACCCCTCCACTTT	CASSFRILRGGSYNSPLHF
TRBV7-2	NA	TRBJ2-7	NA	TGTGCCAGCAGCCCAAATCCACAGGGCGGCGAGCAGTACTTC	CASSPNPQGGEQYF
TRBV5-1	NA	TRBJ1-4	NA	TGCGCCAGCAGCCTACAGGTTTCGGATGAAAAACTGTTTTTT	CASSLQVSDEKLFF
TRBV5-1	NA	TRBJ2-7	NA	TGCGCCAGCAGCTTGGACCCGACAGGCTCCTACGAGCAGTACTTC	CASSLDPTGSYEQYF
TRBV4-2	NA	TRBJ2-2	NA	TGTGCCAGCAGCCAACCGGGGACAGGCGGGAGCACCGGGGAGCTGTTTTTT	CASSQPGTGGSTGELFF
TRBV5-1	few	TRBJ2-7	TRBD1	TGCGCCAGCAGCCCACAGGGGCTTCAAGGAGTCGAGCAGTACTTC	CASSPQGLQGVEQYF
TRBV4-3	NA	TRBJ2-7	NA	TGCGCCAGCAGCCAAGAATTGCTAGCCGCCTCAGACGAGCAGTACTTC	CASSQELLAASDEQYF
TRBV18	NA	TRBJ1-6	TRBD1	TGTGCCAGCTCCCGGACAGGGGATAATTCACCCCTCCACTTT	CASSRTGDNSPLHF
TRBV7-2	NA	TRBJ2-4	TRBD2	TGTGCCAGCAGCTTAGCGCTGAGTAGCGGGGGGGGAAACATTCAGTACTTC	CASSLALSSGGGNIQYF
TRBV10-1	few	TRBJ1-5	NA	TGCGCCAGCAGTGAGTCGGGTGATCAGCCCCAGCATTTT	CASSESGDQPQHF
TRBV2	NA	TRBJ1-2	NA	TGTGCCAGCAGTGTGGGACGGAAAAACTATGGCTACACCTTC	CASSVGRKNYGYTF
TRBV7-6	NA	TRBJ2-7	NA	TGTGCCAGCAGCTTAGCTCGTAGGTACGAGCAGTACTTC	CASSLARRYEQYF
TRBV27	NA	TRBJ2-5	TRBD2	TGTGCCAGCAGTTCGATATCTTTAGCGGGCGCTCTCCAAGAGACCCAGTACTTC	CASSSISLAGALQETQYF
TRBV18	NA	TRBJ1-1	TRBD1	TGTGCCAGCTCACCCGATGACAGGGAAACTTCTATGAACACTGAAGCTTTCTTT	CASSPDDRETSMNTEAFF
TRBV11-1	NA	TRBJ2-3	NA	TGTGCCAGCAGCGTCACAGATACGCAGTATTTT	CASSVTDTQYF
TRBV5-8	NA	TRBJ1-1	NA	TGTGCCAGCAGCCTCAGGGGTTGGAACACTGAAGCTTTCTTT	CASSLRGWNTEAFF
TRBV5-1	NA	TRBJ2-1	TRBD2	TGCGCCAGCAGCTTGGCGGCTAGCGGGGGAGTTTACAATGAGCAGTTCTTC	CASSLAASGGVYNEQFF
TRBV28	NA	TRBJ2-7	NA	TGTGCCAGCAGTTTATCTTGGACAGTTATATCTAGTCACTTC	CASSLSWTVISSHF
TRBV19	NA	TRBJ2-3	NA	TGTGCCAGTAGTATTGGGGGGGCCGGCACAGATACGCAGTATTTT	CASSIGGAGTDTQYF
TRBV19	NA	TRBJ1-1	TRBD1	TGTGCCAGTGGGTGGGACAGCAACACTGAAGCTTTCTTT	CASGWDSNTEAFF
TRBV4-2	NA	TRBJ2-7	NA	TGTGCCAGCAGCCGCCTGGGGGGACAGAAAGGCGAGCAGTACTTC	CASSRLGGQKGEQYF
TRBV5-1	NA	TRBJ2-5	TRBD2	TGCGCCAGCAGCCAGGGACTAGCTGGCCCTCAAGAGACCCAGTACTTC	CASSQGLAGPQETQYF
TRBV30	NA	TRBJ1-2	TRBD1	TGTGCCTGGAGTGTACGGGACAGAGGCTACACCTTC	CAWSVRDRGYTF
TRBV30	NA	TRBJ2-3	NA	TGTGCCTGGAGGGTAGGAAGCACAGATACGCAGTATTTT	CAWRVGSTDTQYF